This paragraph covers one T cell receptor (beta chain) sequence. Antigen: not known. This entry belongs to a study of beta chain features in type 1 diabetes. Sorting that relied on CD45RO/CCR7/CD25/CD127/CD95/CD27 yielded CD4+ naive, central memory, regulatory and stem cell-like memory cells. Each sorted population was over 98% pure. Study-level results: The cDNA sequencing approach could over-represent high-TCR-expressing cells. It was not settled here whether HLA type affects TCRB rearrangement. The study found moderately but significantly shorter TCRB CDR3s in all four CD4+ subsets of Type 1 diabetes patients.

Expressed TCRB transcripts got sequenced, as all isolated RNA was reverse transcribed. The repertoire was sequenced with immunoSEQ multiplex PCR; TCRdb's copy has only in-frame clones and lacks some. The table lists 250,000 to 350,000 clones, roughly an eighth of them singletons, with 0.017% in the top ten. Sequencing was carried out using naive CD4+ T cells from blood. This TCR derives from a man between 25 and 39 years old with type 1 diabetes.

CDR3 in DNA: TGTGCCAGCAGCAACTCGGGGGGGAGTCACACCGGGGAGCTGTTTTTT. It specifies CASSNSGGSHTGELFF. This chain connects TRBV7-3 to TRBJ2-2; TRBD2 matches 8 bases. The CDR3 extends over 16 amino acids. J was trimmed by 3 bases and V by 5 bases; bases with no gene match: 8. Germline CDR1 reads SGHTA; CDR2 reads FQGTGA.